The clone carrying this T cell receptor beta chain came up a few times. This record comes from a study of identical twins. TCRdb redid the calling of the 5' RACE reads with MiXCR, one entry per CDR3 protein. The repertoire holds 600,000 to 700,000 distinct CDR3 sequences, with around 20% as singletons. The CDR3 loop spans 13 amino acids. The V end lost 1 base, the J end lost 0 bases, and 6 bases lay between the germline ends. The germline V gene has CDR1 DFQATT and CDR2 SNEGSKA (reference sequence). These same data were also listed under a study on T cells expressing NK-cell markers.

The chain combines TRBV20-1 with TRBJ1-1; D is uncertain. The TCR was taken from a woman between 18 and 30 years old in good health. The specimen sequenced was PBMCs. As DNA, the CDR3 is TGCAGTGCTAGAGTGGGGATGAACACTGAAGCTTTCTTT. It translates to CSARVGMNTEAFF.